This T cell receptor (beta chain) was observed in a study of blood T cell repertoires in COVID-19. Across the whole study: Sites across the United States, Italy and Spain contributed samples from acute and convalescent COVID-19. T cells, B-cell-depleted T cells, or PBMCs supplied cDNA or gDNA.

The germline V and J ends were trimmed by 1 base and 8 bases, with 11 bases remaining between them. This CDR3 region has 12 residues. CDR1 and CDR2 (germline): GTSNPN, SVGIG (reference sequence). In the study's own analysis: Estimates of nucleated cell counts were drawn from the amplification of reference gene primers. Profiling relied on immunoSEQ multiplex PCR, and the TCRdb table lists in-frame clones only, not all of them. V and J calls and clone size come straight from that table; D and trimming were deduced from the DNA. Of about 130,000 clones listed, 75% to 85% are singletons. Sequenced sample: peripheral blood. The rearrangement uses TRBV30 and TRBJ1-1; possible D gene TRBD1, 5 bases. The clonotype was recovered from a man in his forties with active or convalescent COVID-19. CDR3 DNA: TGTGCCTGGAGTGGTTTCAGGGTGGAAGCTTTCTTT. It encodes CAWSGFRVEAFF.